These T cell receptor beta chains were read from a single sample in a study of T cells after yellow fever vaccination. MiXCR was run by TCRdb on the 5' RACE reads, yielding one entry per CDR3 protein. The sample records about 330,000 distinct CDR3 sequences, around 6.8% being singletons. This sample comprised PBMCs, obtained roughly 45 days after the first yellow fever vaccination. These receptors were collected from a man aged 18-30 years who received the YFV17D yellow fever vaccine. The CDR3 runs from the conserved cysteine through the conserved F or W. The D gene is left open where the match is weak. Not every row has a clone size; where given, it reads once, few, many or a size class.

>-|TRBV5-6|-|TRBJ1-1
TGTGCCAGCAGCTTGAAAACAGGGCCCAACACTGAAGCTTTCTTT
CASSLKTGPNTEAFF
>-|TRBV7-9|-|TRBJ1-1
TGTGCCAGCAGCCTCTTGGGGACCCTTGAAGCTTTCTTT
CASSLLGTLEAFF
>many|TRBV7-3|-|TRBJ1-2
TGTGCCAGCAGCTTAGAGGGTGGCTATGGCTACACCTTC
CASSLEGGYGYTF
>many|TRBV5-1|TRBD2|TRBJ2-5
TGCGCCAGCAGCTTGACGGGCCGCGGGGGGCCCCAAGAGACCCAGTACTTC
CASSLTGRGGPQETQYF
>-|TRBV12-3/TRBV12-4|TRBD1|TRBJ1-5
TGTGCCAGCAGTTTAGGGACAGGCGGGCCCTGGGATAGCAATCAGCCCCAGCATTTT
CASSLGTGGPWDSNQPQHF
>many|TRBV5-5|-|TRBJ1-2
TGTGCCAGCAGCCGAGAGGGGCGGGGCTATGGCTACACCTTC
CASSREGRGYGYTF
>many|TRBV7-2|TRBD2|TRBJ2-5
TGTGCCAGCAGCTTAGCCGGGAGGTACTCGGGGGAGACCCAGTACTTC
CASSLAGRYSGETQYF
>-|TRBV3-1|TRBD1|TRBJ1-4
TGTCTCAGCAGCCAAGAGGGGACAGGGTACAGTCGGGTGTTTTTT
CLSSQEGTGYSRVFF
>-|TRBV5-1|-|TRBJ2-2
TGCGCCAGCAGCGAGACTACCGGGGAGCTGTTTTTT
CASSETTGELFF
>-|TRBV4-3|-|TRBJ1-1
TGCGCCAGCAGCCAAGAGATCCGATACCGGAACACTGAAGCTTTCTTT
CASSQEIRYRNTEAFF
>many|TRBV5-4|-|TRBJ2-7
TGTGCCAGCAGCTTTGGAGGGGGGCGTCCTGGCGAGCAGTACTTC
CASSFGGGRPGEQYF
>few|TRBV6-1|TRBD2|TRBJ2-7
TGTGCCAGCACCCGTCCGGGGGGGAGGTACGAGCAGTACTTC
CASTRPGGRYEQYF
>few|TRBV7-6|-|TRBJ1-2
TGTGCCAGCAGCTTCACAGCGGACTATGGCTACACCTTC
CASSFTADYGYTF
>few|TRBV5-4|-|TRBJ1-1
TGTGCCAGCAGCTTGGCTCGGCAGACCACTGAAGCTTTCTTT
CASSLARQTTEAFF
>many|TRBV27|-|TRBJ1-2
TGTGCCAGCAGTTTGCACGCTAACTATGGCTACACCTTC
CASSLHANYGYTF
>few|TRBV20-1|TRBD2|TRBJ2-3
TGCAGTGCTAGAGATAGTAGCGGGGGGGATCTACTAACAGATACGCAGTATTTT
CSARDSSGGDLLTDTQYF
>-|TRBV11-2|TRBD1|TRBJ2-1
TGTGCCAGCAGCCCAAGGGACAGGGGGTCCTACAATGAGCAGTTCTTC
CASSPRDRGSYNEQFF
>few|TRBV28|-|TRBJ1-1
TGTGCCAGCAGTTTAAGAGGATGGGGAAGCACTGAAGCTTTCTTT
CASSLRGWGSTEAFF
>many|TRBV7-2|TRBD2|TRBJ2-3
TGTGCCAGCAGCTTAGCTAGCGGGGGGGCAGATACGCAGTATTTT
CASSLASGGADTQYF